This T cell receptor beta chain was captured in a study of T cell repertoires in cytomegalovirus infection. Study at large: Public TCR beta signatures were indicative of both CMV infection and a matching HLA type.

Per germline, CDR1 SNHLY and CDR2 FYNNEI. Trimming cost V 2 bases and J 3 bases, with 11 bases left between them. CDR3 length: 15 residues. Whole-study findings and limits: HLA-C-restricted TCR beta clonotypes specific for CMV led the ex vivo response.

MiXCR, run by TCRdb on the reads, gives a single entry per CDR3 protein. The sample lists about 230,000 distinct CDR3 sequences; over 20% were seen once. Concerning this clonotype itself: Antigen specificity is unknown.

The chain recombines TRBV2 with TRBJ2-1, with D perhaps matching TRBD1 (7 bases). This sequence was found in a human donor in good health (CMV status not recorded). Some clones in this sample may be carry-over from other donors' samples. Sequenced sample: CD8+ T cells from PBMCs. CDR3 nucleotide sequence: TGTGCCAGCAGTGAATACAGGGGAGGCTACAATGAGCAGTTCTTC. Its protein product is CASSEYRGGYNEQFF.